This passage covers 7 T cell receptor beta chains from one sample sequenced in a study of technical replicates of blood from several donors. Clones were sequenced by immunoSEQ multiplex PCR, and TCRdb holds only the in-frame ones, with some missing. The data hold more than 75,000 clones, with over 90% observed a single time. The sequenced sample was T cells isolated from PBMCs. The receptors originated from a human donor in good health.

The rearrangement joins TRBV23-1 to TRBJ1-2, with D possibly TRBD1 on 6 matching bases. TRBV23-1 qualifies as an ORF whose function is uncertain. The CDR3 is made up of 15 amino acids. The V and J ends lost 4 bases and 4 bases respectively, with 16 bases between them. The CDR3 DNA reads as TGCGCCAGCAGTCCGCGTAACAGGGATTTCTATGGCTACACCTTC. This codes for CASSPRNRDFYGYTF.

The CDR3 here is CASSIGQVGTEQYF. The CDR3 DNA follows: TGTGCCAGTAGTATCGGACAGGTCGGGACCGAGCAGTACTTC. V gene TRBV19 combines with J gene TRBJ2-7; TRBD1 matches 7 bases. Germline trimming cut 3 bases from V and 6 bases from J; bases unmatched to any gene: 8. Germline V CDR1 and CDR2: LNHDA, SQIVND (reference sequence). The CDR3 contains 14 residues.

V and J are TRBV10-3 and TRBJ1-1, with TRBD1 matching 7 bases. V dropped 6 bases and J dropped 5; count of bases not matched to a gene: 9. The length of the CDR3 is 14 residues. In germline, CDR1 is ENHRY, CDR2 SYGVKD. This CDR3 is CAIRSTGEGTEAFF. The CDR3 DNA reads TGTGCCATCAGATCCACAGGGGAAGGGACTGAAGCTTTCTTT.

The chain employs TRBV19 and TRBJ1-5, with D unclear. The CDR3 is made up of 15 amino acids. Trimming removed 7 bases at V and 4 bases at J, with 17 bases between. Per the germline V gene, CDR1 is LNHDA and CDR2 is SQIVND (reference sequence). The CDR3 nucleotides are TGTGCCAGTAAAAGGTACCCCACCGGGAATCAGCCCCAGCATTTT. Translating gives CASKRYPTGNQPQHF. Based on the CDR3 plus reference TRBV19 and TRBJ1-5, the full variable domain is DGGITQSPKYLFRKEGQNVTLSCEQNLNHDAMYWYRQDPGQGLRLIYYSQIVNDFQKGDIAEGYSVSREKKESFPLTVTSAQKNPTAFYLCASKRYPTGNQPQHFGDGTRLSIL.

This chain joins TRBV7-2 and TRBJ1-1; 7 bases map to TRBD1. The CDR3 loop spans 12 amino acids. Trimming removed 4 bases from V and 6 bases from J; junction bases left unmatched: 2. Germline values: CDR1 SGHTA, CDR2 FQGNSA. CDR3: CASSSDRAEAFF. CDR3 in DNA: TGTGCCAGCAGCTCCGACAGGGCTGAAGCTTTCTTT.

The chain has TRBV6-1 and TRBJ1-5; D is possibly TRBD1 (6 bases). Germline V gene data show CDR1 as MNHNS and CDR2 as SASEGT. CDR3 length: 16 amino acids. V dropped 2 bases and J dropped 4 bases, with 15 bases sitting between them. The DNA for the CDR3 is TGTGCCAGCAGTGAAAGGTGGACAGCCCCGAATCAGCCCCAGCATTTT. It translates to CASSERWTAPNQPQHF.

The chain is built from TRBV2 and TRBJ2-3; D is perhaps TRBD1 (6 bases). The V gene's germline CDR1 is SNHLY and CDR2 FYNNEI. The germline V and J ends were trimmed by 3 bases and 3 bases, with 10 bases remaining between them. The CDR3 covers 14 residues. The CDR3 DNA follows: TGTGCCAGCAGTGACAGGGGTATAACAGATACGCAGTATTTT. It yields the protein CASSDRGITDTQYF.